The 28 T cell receptor beta chains presented below share a single source sample, sequenced in a study of cytomegalovirus exposure and HLA in healthy donors. PCR involved 60 Vbeta and 13 Jbeta primers. Sequencing used immunoSEQ multiplex PCR; TCRdb keeps in-frame clones, though not all of them. Of some 110,000 clones in the sample, approximately 80% are singletons; the top ten hold approximately 4.5%. Material: PBMCs. These receptors all stem from a man aged 25-40 years in good health and CMV-seropositive.

Comments on this clone: Other nucleotide sequences from this sample produce the same CDR3. The rearrangement links TRBV4-3 to TRBJ2-1; TRBD2 agrees at 16 bases. V shed 3 bases, J shed 10 bases, and the junction held 12 bases outside the gene matches. The CDR3 spans 18 residues. The V gene's germline CDR1 is LGHNA and CDR2 YSLEER. CDR3 loop: CASSQDMGLAGGLQEQFF. DNA for the CDR3: TGCGCCAGCAGCCAGGATATGGGACTAGCGGGAGGGCTCCAGGAGCAGTTCTTC.

The chain carries TRBV5-1 and TRBJ1-2; 7 bases align to TRBD1. The CDR3 covers 15 residues. V gave up 2 bases and J gave up 13 bases; unmatched junction bases: 17. CDR1 and CDR2 from the germline V gene are SGHRS and YFSETQ. The CDR3 bases are TGCGCCAGCAGCTTTGACAGGGCATCCAGAGATCGTCCCACCTTC. Translation gives CASSFDRASRDRPTF.

This chain joins TRBV9 and TRBJ2-7; D is possibly TRBD2 (5 bases). The CDR3 consists of 14 residues. V lost 4 bases and J 5 bases, leaving 16 bases between the germline ends. The germline V gene has CDR1 SGDLS and CDR2 YYNGEE. The CDR3 sequence: CASSPRPGLDEQYF. Written as DNA, the CDR3 is TGTGCCAGCAGCCCCCGACCGGGGTTGGACGAGCAGTACTTC. Complete variable domain (other parts from reference TRBV9 and TRBJ2-7): DSGVTQTPKHLITATGQRVTLRCSPRSGDLSVYWYQQSLDQGLQFLIQYYNGEERAKGNILERFSAQQFPDLHSELNLSSLELGDSALYFCASSPRPGLDEQYFGPGTRLTVT.

This chain joins TRBV5-4 and TRBJ1-6; no reliable D call. Looked up from germline, CDR1 is SGHNT and CDR2 is YYREEE (reference sequence). CDR3 length: 16 residues. V shed 7 bases and J shed 14 bases, with 28 bases lying between them. The CDR3 DNA is TGTGCCAGCCTCCCTCTTGGGCTTCATCCGATTTTGGCCCTCCACTTT. This translates into CASLPLGLHPILALHF.

The rearrangement uses TRBV4-2 and TRBJ2-1, with D maybe TRBD2 (7 bases). The CDR3 is 17 residues long. V lost 3 bases to trimming and J lost 5 bases, with 20 bases between them. Germline loops: CDR1 LGHNA, CDR2 YNFKEQ. The CDR3 here is CASSQALGRGPHNEQFF. The CDR3, as DNA: TGTGCCAGCAGCCAGGCGCTTGGGCGGGGGCCTCACAATGAGCAGTTCTTC.

The chain employs TRBV6-5 and TRBJ2-5; 13 positions agree with TRBD2. The CDR3 is made up of 14 amino acids. Trimming removed 7 bases from V and 7 bases from J; junction bases left unmatched: 6. Germline V gene lookup returns CDR1 MNHEY and CDR2 SVGAGI. CDR3 region: CASTTGLAGRTQYF. The CDR3 nucleotides read TGTGCCAGCACCACGGGACTAGCGGGACGGACCCAGTACTTC.

The J gene is TRBJ2-3, the V gene TRBV29-1; TRBD2 agrees at 7 bases. The CDR3 runs 14 residues. Germline assignment: CDR1 SQVTM and CDR2 ANQGSEA. The ends lost 7 bases at V and 3 bases at J; junction bases unmatched: 10. The CDR3, as DNA: TGCAGCGGCCCTAGCGGCCCATTAACAGATACGCAGTATTTT. The encoded protein is CSGPSGPLTDTQYF.

The V and J genes are TRBV5-1 and TRBJ2-5; D is perhaps TRBD1 (7 bases). The germline CDR1 and CDR2 sequences are SGHRS and YFSETQ. The CDR3 has 15 residues. Trimming removed 0 bases at V and 5 bases at J, with 14 bases between. CDR3 sequence (DNA): TGCGCCAGCAGCTTGGCGACAGGGACTGCGGAGACCCAGTACTTC. Translating gives CASSLATGTAETQYF.

The chain is built from TRBV6-5 and TRBJ1-6; a weak D match, TRBD1 (5 bases). This CDR3 comprises 12 residues. CDR1 is MNHEY, CDR2 SVGAGI, per germline. V lost 10 bases, J lost 10 bases, and 14 bases lay in between. The CDR3 reads CATTREVSPLHF. For the CDR3, the DNA is TGTGCCACCACCAGGGAGGTCTCACCCCTCCACTTT.

The V gene is TRBV25-1, the J gene TRBJ2-1; TRBD1 aligns across 7 bases. V lost 1 base, J lost 9 bases, and 6 bases stayed unmatched. Germline lookup yields CDR1 MGHDK and CDR2 SYGVNS. The CDR3 has 14 amino acids. CDR3 bases: TGTGCCAGCAGTGAATCTCCTCAGGGGGTTGAGCAGTTCTTC. Protein sequence: CASSESPQGVEQFF.

This clone was detected once. The chain has TRBV5-1 and TRBJ1-1, with 7 bases matching TRBD1. Trimming at V came to 0 bases and at J to 4 bases, leaving 12 bases not matched to a gene. CDR3 length equals 17 residues. Germline V CDR1 and CDR2: SGHRS, YFSETQ. Here the CDR3 reads CASSLGAAGGTVTEAFF. CDR3 nucleotide sequence: TGCGCCAGCAGCTTGGGGGCCGCAGGGGGAACGGTCACTGAAGCTTTCTTT.

The chain combines TRBV7-2 with TRBJ2-2, with TRBD2 matching over 12 bases. The CDR3 is 16 amino acids. V shed 3 bases, J shed 7 bases, and the junction held 6 bases outside the gene matches. Germline V CDR1 and CDR2: SGHTA, FQGNSA. CDR3 residues: CASSFASGGAGGELFF. In DNA, the CDR3 is TGTGCCAGCAGCTTCGCTAGCGGGGGGGCCGGCGGGGAGCTGTTTTTT.

The rearrangement links TRBV9 to TRBJ2-3; 9 bases fit TRBD2. Germline V gene data show CDR1 as SGDLS and CDR2 as YYNGEE. The J segment lost 4 bases and the V segment lost 3 bases, leaving 9 bases of the junction unmatched. The CDR3 runs to 16 residues. In DNA, the CDR3 is TGTGCCAGCAGCGGGGGACTAAGCGGGGGGCCAGATACGCAGTATTTT. Translating it yields CASSGGLSGGPDTQYF.

The genes are TRBV30 and TRBJ1-1; D is unresolved. The CDR3 has 13 amino acids. Trimming took off 0 bases at V and 6 bases at J, with 11 bases between the two ends. The germline V gene encodes CDR1 GTSNPN and CDR2 SVGIG (reference sequence). CDR3 nucleotides: TGTGCCTGGAGTGTGGGCGGAGGCGCTGAAGCTTTCTTT. Translation gives CAWSVGGGAEAFF.

The chain joins TRBV29-1 to TRBJ2-5; D remains unclear. V shed 8 bases and J shed 1 base, with 8 bases lying between them. This CDR3 has 11 residues. Germline CDR1 SQVTM, CDR2 ANQGSEA. The CDR3 DNA sequence: TGCAGCCTAAACTTCCAAGAGACCCAGTACTTC. Its protein product is CSLNFQETQYF. The entire variable domain, with the rest obtained from reference TRBV29-1 and TRBJ2-5, is as follows: SAVISQKPSRDICQRGTSLTIQCQVDSQVTMMFWYRQQPGQSLTLIATANQGSEATYESGFVIDKFPISRPNLTFSTLTVSNMSPEDSSIYLCSLNFQETQYFGPGTRLLVL.

This clone appeared once. This rearrangement joins TRBV6-5 to TRBJ1-1; TRBD1 agrees at 9 bases. Germline CDR1 is MNHEY and CDR2 is SVGAGI. The CDR3 is 13 amino acids. V was clipped by 8 bases and J by 3 bases; unmatched bases: 4. The CDR3 sequence: CASEGQGYTEAFF. CDR3 sequence (DNA): TGTGCCAGCGAGGGACAGGGCTACACTGAAGCTTTCTTT.

This clone was recorded a few times. The chain has TRBV4-2 and TRBJ2-5, with D possibly matching TRBD2 (7 bases). Trimming stripped 4 bases from V and 0 bases from J, with 18 bases between. The CDR3 totals 17 residues. CDR1 and CDR2 (germline): LGHNA, YNFKEQ. CDR3 in amino acids: CASSLLNGGRHQETQYF. The CDR3 coding sequence is TGTGCCAGCAGCCTACTAAACGGGGGGCGCCACCAAGAGACCCAGTACTTC.

The chain uses TRBV30 and TRBJ2-5; 8 bases fit TRBD1. The length of the CDR3 is 15 residues. V lost 3 bases, J lost 1 base, and 7 bases stayed unmatched. CDR1 is GTSNPN, CDR2 SVGIG, per germline (reference sequence). DNA of the CDR3: TGTGCCTGGAGCAGACAGGGGTCTTGCCAAGAGACCCAGTACTTC. Translation: CAWSRQGSCQETQYF.

Comment on this clone: Other DNA sequences in the same sample also yield this CDR3. The chain uses TRBV27 and TRBJ1-5, with unresolved D. The CDR3 sequence is 14 residues long. Germline V CDR1 and CDR2: MNHEY, SMNVEV (reference sequence). Trimming left V 5 bases short and J 1 base short, with 9 bases between. For the CDR3, the DNA is TGTGCCAGCAGTACGGGAGGGAGCAATCAGCCCCAGCATTTT. It yields the protein CASSTGGSNQPQHF.

CDR3 nucleotide sequence: TGTGCCAGCAGCATCAGGGGAAGCAATCAGCCCCAGCATTTT. This translates into CASSIRGSNQPQHF. The rearrangement links TRBV27 to TRBJ1-5; a weak D match, TRBD1 (6 bases). The germline V and J ends were trimmed by 6 bases and 1 base, with 10 bases remaining between them. This CDR3 contains 14 residues. Per the germline V gene, CDR1 is MNHEY and CDR2 is SMNVEV (reference sequence).

This sequence joins TRBV27 and TRBJ2-4; D gene uncertain. CDR1 MNHEY and CDR2 SMNVEV come from the germline V gene (reference sequence). V lost 9 bases and J lost 9, with 15 bases in between. The CDR3 covers 12 residues. Here the CDR3 reads CASTKSRVIQYF. DNA for the CDR3: TGTGCCAGTACGAAAAGCCGGGTCATTCAGTACTTC.

The J gene is TRBJ1-6, the V gene TRBV28; 8 nucleotides agree with TRBD1. V dropped 7 bases and J dropped 9; count of bases not matched to a gene: 8. Germline CDR1 reads MDHEN; CDR2 reads SYDVKM. This CDR3 spans 14 amino acids. This CDR3 reads CASNSGQGSSPLHF. The CDR3 DNA reads TGTGCCAGCAATTCCGGACAGGGTAGTTCACCCCTCCACTTT.

Only a few counts were recorded for this clone. V gene TRBV6-1 combines with J gene TRBJ1-1; 8 nucleotides agree with TRBD1. V was clipped by 7 bases and J by 1 base; unmatched bases: 5. From germline, CDR1 is MNHNS and CDR2 SASEGT. CDR3 length: 14 residues. The CDR3 nucleotides are TGTGCCAGCAATTTAGACAGGGGGAACACTGAAGCTTTCTTT. This gives the protein CASNLDRGNTEAFF.

V gene TRBV7-9 combines with J gene TRBJ2-7, with 12 bases aligning to TRBD2. There are 15 residues in the CDR3. Germline V gene sequence: CDR1 SEHNR, CDR2 FQNEAQ (reference sequence). With 5 bases clipped from V and 7 bases from J, the junction kept 9 bases outside the gene matches. The CDR3, as DNA: TGTGCCAGCAGCCCAGCCGGACTAGCGGGGAGGGAGCAGTACTTC. Translation: CASSPAGLAGREQYF.

This clone was observed once. Other DNA variants within this sample encode the same CDR3. The chain couples TRBV5-1 to TRBJ2-1; the match to TRBD2 covers 7 bases. CDR1 is SGHRS, CDR2 YFSETQ, per germline. V lost 2 bases, J lost 4 bases, and 3 bases stayed unmatched. This CDR3 spans 14 amino acids. The chain's CDR3 is CASSLAGIYNEQFF. CDR3 nucleotides: TGCGCCAGCAGCTTAGCGGGGATTTACAATGAGCAGTTCTTC.

This chain joins TRBV25-1 and TRBJ1-5, with D possibly TRBD1 on 5 matching bases. This CDR3 has 14 amino acids. Looked up from germline, CDR1 is MGHDK and CDR2 is SYGVNS. Trimming pared 3 bases from V and 3 bases from J, leaving 9 bases between. CDR3 region: CASSDLGDNQPQHF. The CDR3 DNA is TGTGCCAGCAGTGATTTAGGGGACAATCAGCCCCAGCATTTT.

This rearrangement joins TRBV30 to TRBJ1-4; TRBD1 matches 7 bases. The junction had 9 bases not matched to a gene; V was cut back by 1 base and J by 4 bases. The CDR3 is 16 residues long. The germline gives CDR1 GTSNPN, CDR2 SVGIG (reference sequence). The CDR3: CAWSGGLGQLNEKLFF. In DNA form, the CDR3 reads TGTGCCTGGAGTGGGGGCTTGGGACAGCTTAATGAAAAACTGTTTTTT.

V is TRBV7-2 and J is TRBJ1-6; 11 bases match TRBD1. CDR1 and CDR2 (germline): SGHTA, FQGNSA. The ends lost 2 bases at V and 4 bases at J; junction bases unmatched: 10. The CDR3 is made up of 19 amino acids. The CDR3 sequence: CASSLLGHGTGGYNSPLHF. In DNA, the CDR3 is TGTGCCAGCAGCTTACTAGGTCACGGGACAGGGGGTTATAATTCACCCCTCCACTTT.